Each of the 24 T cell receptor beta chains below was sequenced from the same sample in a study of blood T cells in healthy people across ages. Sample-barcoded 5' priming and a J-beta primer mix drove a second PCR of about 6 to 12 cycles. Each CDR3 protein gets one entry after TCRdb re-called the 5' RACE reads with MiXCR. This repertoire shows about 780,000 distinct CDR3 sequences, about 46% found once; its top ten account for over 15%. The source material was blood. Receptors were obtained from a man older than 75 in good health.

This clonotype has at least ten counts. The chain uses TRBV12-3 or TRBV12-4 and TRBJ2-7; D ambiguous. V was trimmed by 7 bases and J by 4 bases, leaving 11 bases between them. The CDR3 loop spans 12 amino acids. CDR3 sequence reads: CASTSSRYEQYF. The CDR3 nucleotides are TGTGCCAGCACCTCGAGTAGGTACGAGCAGTACTTC.

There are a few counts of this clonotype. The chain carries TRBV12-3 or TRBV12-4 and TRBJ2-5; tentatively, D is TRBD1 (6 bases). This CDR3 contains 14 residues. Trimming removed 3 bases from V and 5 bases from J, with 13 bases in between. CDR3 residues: CASSFGAGDETQYF. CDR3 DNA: TGTGCCAGCAGTTTCGGTGCAGGGGACGAGACCCAGTACTTC.

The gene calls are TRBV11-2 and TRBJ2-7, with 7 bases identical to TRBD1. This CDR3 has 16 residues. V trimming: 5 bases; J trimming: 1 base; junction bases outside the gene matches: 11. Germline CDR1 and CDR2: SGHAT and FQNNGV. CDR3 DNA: TGTGCCAGCAGCCCCGACGGAGACAGGGTATCCTACGAGCAGTACTTC. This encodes CASSPDGDRVSYEQYF. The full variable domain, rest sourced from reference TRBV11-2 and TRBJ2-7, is EAGVAQSPRYKIIEKRQSVAFWCNPISGHATLYWYQQILGQGPKLLIQFQNNGVVDDSQLPKDRFSAERLKGVDSTLKIQPAKLEDSAVYLCASSPDGDRVSYEQYFGPGTRLTVT.

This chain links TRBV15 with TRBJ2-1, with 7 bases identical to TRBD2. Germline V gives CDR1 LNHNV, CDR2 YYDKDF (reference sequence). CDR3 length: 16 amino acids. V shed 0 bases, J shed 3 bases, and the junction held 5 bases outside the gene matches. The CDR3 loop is CATSRDRASGYNEQFF. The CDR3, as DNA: TGTGCCACCAGCAGAGATCGGGCTAGCGGCTACAATGAGCAGTTCTTC.

The CDR3 here is CASSSEGGRSYEQYF. The CDR3 region has the DNA TGTGCCAGCAGCTCCGAAGGGGGTAGGTCCTACGAGCAGTACTTC. The rearrangement joins TRBV7-9 to TRBJ2-4; TRBD1 is a possible D gene (6 bases). Judging by the DNA end, TRBJ2-7 fits better; the J call may be wrong. Germline CDR1 is SEHNR and CDR2 is FQNEAQ (reference sequence). The CDR3 has 15 residues.

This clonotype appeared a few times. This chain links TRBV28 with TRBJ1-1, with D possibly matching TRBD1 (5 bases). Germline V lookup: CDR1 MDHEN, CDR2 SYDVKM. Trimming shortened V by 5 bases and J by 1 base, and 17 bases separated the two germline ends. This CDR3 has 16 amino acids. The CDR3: CASSHSWRGGNTEAFF. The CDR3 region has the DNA TGTGCCAGCAGTCACTCCTGGCGGGGGGGGAACACTGAAGCTTTCTTT.

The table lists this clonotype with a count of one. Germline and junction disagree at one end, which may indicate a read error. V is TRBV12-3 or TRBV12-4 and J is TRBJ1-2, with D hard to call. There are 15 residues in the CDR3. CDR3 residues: CASSLEFTETYGCTF. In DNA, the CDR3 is TGTGCCAGCAGTTTAGAATTTACGGAAACCTATGGCTGCACCTTC.

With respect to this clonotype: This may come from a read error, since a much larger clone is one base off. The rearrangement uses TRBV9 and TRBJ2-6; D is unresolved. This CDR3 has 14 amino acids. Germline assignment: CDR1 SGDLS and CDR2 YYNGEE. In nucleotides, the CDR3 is TGTGCCAGCAACCCAACGGCTGGGACCAACGTCCTGACTTTC. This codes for CASNPTAGTNVLTF.

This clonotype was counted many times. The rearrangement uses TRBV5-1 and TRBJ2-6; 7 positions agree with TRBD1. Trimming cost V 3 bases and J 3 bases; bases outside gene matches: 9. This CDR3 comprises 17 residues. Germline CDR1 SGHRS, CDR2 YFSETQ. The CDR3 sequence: CASSSLLDRVGANVLTF. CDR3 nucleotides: TGCGCCAGCAGCTCCCTACTCGACAGGGTTGGGGCCAACGTCCTGACTTTC.

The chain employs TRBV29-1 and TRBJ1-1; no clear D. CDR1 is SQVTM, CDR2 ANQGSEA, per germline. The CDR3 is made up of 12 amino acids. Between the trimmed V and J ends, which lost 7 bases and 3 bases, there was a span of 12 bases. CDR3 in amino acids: CSALSADTEAFF. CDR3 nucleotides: TGCAGCGCCCTCTCGGCAGACACTGAAGCTTTCTTT. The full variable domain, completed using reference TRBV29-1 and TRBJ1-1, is SAVISQKPSRDICQRGTSLTIQCQVDSQVTMMFWYRQQPGQSLTLIATANQGSEATYESGFVIDKFPISRPNLTFSTLTVSNMSPEDSSIYLCSALSADTEAFFGQGTRLTVV.

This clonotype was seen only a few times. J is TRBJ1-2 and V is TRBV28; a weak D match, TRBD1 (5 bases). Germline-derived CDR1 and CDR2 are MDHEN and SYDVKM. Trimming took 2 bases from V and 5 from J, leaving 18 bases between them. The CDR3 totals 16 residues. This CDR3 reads CASSLQQERGVYGYTF. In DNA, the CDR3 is TGTGCCAGCAGTTTACAGCAGGAGCGGGGGGTTTATGGCTACACCTTC.

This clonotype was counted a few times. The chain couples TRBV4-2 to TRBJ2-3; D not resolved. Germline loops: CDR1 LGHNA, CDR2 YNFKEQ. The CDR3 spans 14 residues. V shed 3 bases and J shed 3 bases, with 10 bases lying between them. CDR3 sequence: CASSQARSTDTQYF. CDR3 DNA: TGTGCCAGCAGCCAGGCCAGATCGACAGATACGCAGTATTTT.

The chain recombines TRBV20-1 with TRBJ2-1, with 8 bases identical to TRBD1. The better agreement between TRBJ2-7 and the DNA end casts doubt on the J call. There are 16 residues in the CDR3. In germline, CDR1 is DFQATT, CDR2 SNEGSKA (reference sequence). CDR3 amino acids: CSAHNLLGQGFNEQYF. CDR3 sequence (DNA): TGCAGTGCCCACAACCTCTTAGGACAGGGCTTCAATGAGCAGTACTTC.

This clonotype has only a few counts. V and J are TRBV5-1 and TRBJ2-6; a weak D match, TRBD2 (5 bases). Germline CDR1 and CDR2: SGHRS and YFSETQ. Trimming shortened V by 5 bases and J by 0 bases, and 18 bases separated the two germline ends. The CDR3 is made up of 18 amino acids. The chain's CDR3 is CASRGEDQRLSGANVLTF. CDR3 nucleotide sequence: TGCGCCAGCAGAGGTGAGGATCAGCGGCTCTCTGGGGCCAACGTCCTGACTTTC.

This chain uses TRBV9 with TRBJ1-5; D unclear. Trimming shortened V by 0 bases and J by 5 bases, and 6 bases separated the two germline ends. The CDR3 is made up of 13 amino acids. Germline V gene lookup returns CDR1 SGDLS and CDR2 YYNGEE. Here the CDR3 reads CASSVGSDQPQHF. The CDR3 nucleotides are TGTGCCAGCAGCGTAGGGAGCGATCAGCCCCAGCATTTT.

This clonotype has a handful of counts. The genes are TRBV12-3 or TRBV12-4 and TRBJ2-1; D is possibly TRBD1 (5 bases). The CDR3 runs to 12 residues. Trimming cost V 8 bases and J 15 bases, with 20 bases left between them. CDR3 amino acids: CASQFMSLGVFF. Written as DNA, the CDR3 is TGTGCCAGCCAATTTATGAGCCTAGGGGTGTTCTTC.

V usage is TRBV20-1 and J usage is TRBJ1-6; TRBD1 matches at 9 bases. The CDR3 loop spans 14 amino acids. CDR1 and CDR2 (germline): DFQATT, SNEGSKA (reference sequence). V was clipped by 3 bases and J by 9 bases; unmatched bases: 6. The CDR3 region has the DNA TGCAGTGCTAGGGAACAGGGGGCGCGTTCACCCCTCCACTTT. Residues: CSAREQGARSPLHF.

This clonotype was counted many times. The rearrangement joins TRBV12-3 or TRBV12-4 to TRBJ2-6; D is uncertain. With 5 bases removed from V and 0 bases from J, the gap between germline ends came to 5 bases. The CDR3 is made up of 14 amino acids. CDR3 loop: CASSTISGANVLTF. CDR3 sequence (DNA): TGTGCCAGCAGTACAATCTCTGGGGCCAACGTCCTGACTTTC.

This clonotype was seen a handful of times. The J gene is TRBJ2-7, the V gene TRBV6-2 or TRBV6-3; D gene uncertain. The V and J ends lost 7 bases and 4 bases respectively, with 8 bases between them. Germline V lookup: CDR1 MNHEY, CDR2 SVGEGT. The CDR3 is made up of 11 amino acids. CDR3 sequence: CASMLGYEQYF. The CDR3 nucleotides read TGTGCCAGCATGTTAGGTTACGAGCAGTACTTC.

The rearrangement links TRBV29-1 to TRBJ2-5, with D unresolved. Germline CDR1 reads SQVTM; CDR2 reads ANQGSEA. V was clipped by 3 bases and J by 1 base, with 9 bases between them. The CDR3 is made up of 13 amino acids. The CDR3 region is CSVDTDFQETQYF. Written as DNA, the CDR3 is TGCAGCGTTGATACAGATTTCCAAGAGACCCAGTACTTC. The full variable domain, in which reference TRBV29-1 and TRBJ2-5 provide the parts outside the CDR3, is SAVISQKPSRDICQRGTSLTIQCQVDSQVTMMFWYRQQPGQSLTLIATANQGSEATYESGFVIDKFPISRPNLTFSTLTVSNMSPEDSSIYLCSVDTDFQETQYFGPGTRLLVL.

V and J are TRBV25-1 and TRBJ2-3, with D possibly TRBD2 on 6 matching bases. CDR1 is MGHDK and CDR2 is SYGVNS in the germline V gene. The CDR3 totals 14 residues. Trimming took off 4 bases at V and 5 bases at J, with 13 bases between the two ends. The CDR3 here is CASSGLRGIDTQYF. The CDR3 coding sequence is TGTGCCAGCAGTGGGTTACGGGGGATAGATACGCAGTATTTT.

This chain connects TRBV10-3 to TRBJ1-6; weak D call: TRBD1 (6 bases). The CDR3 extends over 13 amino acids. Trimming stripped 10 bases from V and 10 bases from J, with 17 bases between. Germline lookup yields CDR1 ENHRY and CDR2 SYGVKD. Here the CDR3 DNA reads TGTGCCACAGGTTCAGGGGTAGGGTCACCCCTCCACTTT. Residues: CATGSGVGSPLHF.

As DNA, the CDR3 is TGTGCCAGCAGGGACAGCAATACCCCTAACTATGGCTACACCTTC. As protein: CASRDSNTPNYGYTF. This chain joins TRBV6-1 and TRBJ1-2, with D perhaps TRBD1 (6 bases). The CDR3 sequence is 15 residues long. Trimming pared 6 bases from V and 0 bases from J, leaving 14 bases between. Germline V gene lookup returns CDR1 MNHNS and CDR2 SASEGT.

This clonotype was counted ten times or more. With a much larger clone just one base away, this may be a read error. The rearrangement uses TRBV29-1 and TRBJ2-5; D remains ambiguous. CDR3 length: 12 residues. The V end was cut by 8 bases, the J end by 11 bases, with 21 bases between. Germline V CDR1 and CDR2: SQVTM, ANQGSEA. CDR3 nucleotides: TGCAGCTCTCGGGCGGCCCGGCATGAGCAGTACTTC. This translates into CSSRAARHEQYF. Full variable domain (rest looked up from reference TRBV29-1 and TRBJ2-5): SAVISQKPSRDICQRGTSLTIQCQVDSQVTMMFWYRQQPGQSLTLIATANQGSEATYESGFVIDKFPISRPNLTFSTLTVSNMSPEDSSIYLCSSRAARHEQYFGPGTRLLVL.